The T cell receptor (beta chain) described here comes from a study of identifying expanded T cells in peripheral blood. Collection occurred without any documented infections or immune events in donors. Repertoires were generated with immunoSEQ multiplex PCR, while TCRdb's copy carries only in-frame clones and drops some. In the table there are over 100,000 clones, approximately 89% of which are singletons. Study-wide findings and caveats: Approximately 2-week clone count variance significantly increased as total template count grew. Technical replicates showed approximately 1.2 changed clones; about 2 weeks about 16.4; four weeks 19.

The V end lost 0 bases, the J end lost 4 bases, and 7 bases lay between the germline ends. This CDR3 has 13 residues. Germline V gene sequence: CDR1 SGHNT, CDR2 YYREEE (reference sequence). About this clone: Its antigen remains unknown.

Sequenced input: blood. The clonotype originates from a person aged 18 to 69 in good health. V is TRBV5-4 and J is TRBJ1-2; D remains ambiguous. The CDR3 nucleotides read TGTGCCAGCAGCTTGGTCTCCAGCTATGGCTACACCTTC. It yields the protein CASSLVSSYGYTF.